These 5 T cell receptor beta chains were all obtained from the same sample, sequenced in a study of human T cells and chemical hapten exposure. Each CDR3 protein is one row after TCRdb ran MiXCR on the RACE reads. This sample yields some 57,000 distinct CDR3 sequences, of which 9.5% to 10% are seen a single time; over 1.5% belongs to the top ten. Regarding time point: patch test 2, 6 weeks after DPC sensitization. The sample's treatment: therapeutic diphenylcyclopropenone sensitization with weekly scalp DPC. The sequencing here drew on whole blood, taken in connection with sensitization to the hapten diphenylcyclopropenone (DPC). Source of these receptors: a woman between 50 and 59 years old with alopecia areata. Some clones in this sample may be carry-over from other donors' samples.

Only a few counts were recorded for this clonotype. The rearrangement joins TRBV11-2 to TRBJ2-4; TRBD1 might be the D (5 bases). CDR3 size: 14 residues. Trimming took 3 bases from V and 1 from J, leaving 7 bases between them. CDR1 is SGHAT, CDR2 FQNNGV, per germline. The CDR3 DNA reads as TGTGCCAGCAGCTTTTCAGGGGCCAAAAACATTCAGTACTTC. Protein: CASSFSGAKNIQYF.

This chain joins TRBV28 and TRBJ2-7; D gene unclear. The CDR3 loop spans 15 amino acids. Trimming removed 4 bases from V and 2 bases from J, with 15 bases in between. The germline gives CDR1 MDHEN, CDR2 SYDVKM. The CDR3 spells CASSSPGPKTYEQYF. Here the CDR3 DNA reads TGTGCCAGCAGTTCGCCAGGTCCTAAAACCTACGAGCAGTACTTC.

The chain has TRBV19 and TRBJ2-6, with D tentatively TRBD1 (5 bases). The CDR3 consists of 17 residues. With 6 bases removed from V and 0 bases from J, the gap between germline ends came to 15 bases. In germline, CDR1 is LNHDA, CDR2 SQIVND (reference sequence). The CDR3 sequence is CASSIQAKVSGANVLTF. The CDR3 nucleotides read TGTGCCAGTAGCATACAGGCGAAGGTCTCTGGGGCCAACGTCCTGACTTTC.

The chain carries TRBV20-1 and TRBJ2-1; 12 nucleotides align to TRBD2. CDR1 DFQATT and CDR2 SNEGSKA come from the germline V gene (reference sequence). V lost 2 bases to trimming and J lost 9 bases; unmatched junction nucleotides: 8. The CDR3 contains 15 residues. The CDR3 region is CSARLTTSGRLEQFF. The DNA for the CDR3 is TGCAGTGCTAGATTGACAACTAGCGGGAGGCTTGAGCAGTTCTTC.

This clonotype came up a few times. This chain connects TRBV7-8 to TRBJ1-1; D is possibly TRBD1 (6 bases). The CDR3 loop spans 16 amino acids. Germline CDR1 and CDR2: SGHVS and FQNEAQ. Trimming stripped 5 bases from V and 6 bases from J, with 22 bases between. CDR3 in DNA: TGTGCCAGCAGCCCGCAGGGGCGGGTGCGGGACGCTGAAGCTTTCTTT. This codes for CASSPQGRVRDAEAFF.